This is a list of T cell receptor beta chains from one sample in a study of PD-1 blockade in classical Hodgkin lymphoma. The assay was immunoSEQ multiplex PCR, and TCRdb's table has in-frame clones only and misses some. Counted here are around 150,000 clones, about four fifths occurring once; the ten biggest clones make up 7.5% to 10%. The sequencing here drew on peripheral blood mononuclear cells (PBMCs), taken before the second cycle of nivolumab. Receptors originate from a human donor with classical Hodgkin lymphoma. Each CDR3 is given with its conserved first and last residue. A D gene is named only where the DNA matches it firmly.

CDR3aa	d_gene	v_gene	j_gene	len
CSVVVAGGPNEQFF	TRBD2	TRBV29-1	TRBJ2-1	14
CASSLEQGAHYEQYF	TRBD1	TRBV5-5	TRBJ2-7	15
CASSLGDTQYF	NA	TRBV5-1	TRBJ2-3	11
CASSSQGGQTTQYF	NA	TRBV7-3	TRBJ2-3	14
CASSLGGQGADTQYF	TRBD1	TRBV7-3	TRBJ2-3	15
CASSFPSTGQAANYGYTF	TRBD1	TRBV5-1	TRBJ1-2	18
CSGDRGLNTEAFF	TRBD1	TRBV29-1	TRBJ1-1	13
CASSLGAGGLGNQPQHF	TRBD1	TRBV5-1	TRBJ1-5	17
CASGGREHEQYF	NA	TRBV28	TRBJ2-7	12
CATEPGIGQPQHF	NA	TRBV6-6	TRBJ1-5	13
CSVTLPEQVTDTQYF	NA	TRBV29-1	TRBJ2-3	15
CASRPQETQYF	NA	TRBV28	TRBJ2-5	11
CASSMGLAYNEQFF	NA	TRBV19	TRBJ2-1	14
CASGGLAGNEQFF	TRBD2	TRBV7-3	TRBJ2-1	13
CASSLDITNYGYTF	NA	TRBV7-3	TRBJ1-2	14
CASSFLGTGAEAFF	TRBD1	TRBV9	TRBJ1-1	14
CASSYGQGASKRELFF	TRBD1	TRBV6-6	TRBJ2-2	16
CATRRGAGDGYTF	NA	TRBV6-5	TRBJ1-2	13
CASSLFILGLPPRGYTF	NA	TRBV5-1	TRBJ1-2	17
CASSSTGGGTYEQYF	TRBD1	TRBV7-9	TRBJ2-7	15
CASSSDRAAEAFF	TRBD1	TRBV7-2	TRBJ1-1	13
CASRTGSIVYEQYF	TRBD1	TRBV2	TRBJ2-7	14
CASRYSGADTQYF	NA	TRBV5-1	TRBJ2-3	13
CASSRAGTTNYGYTF	NA	TRBV28	TRBJ1-2	15
CASSSRDTAFF	NA	TRBV6-6	TRBJ1-1	11
CASSQDYPGSSYEQYF	NA	TRBV4-3	TRBJ2-7	16
CASSYSRVLGGNTIYF	NA	TRBV6-6	TRBJ1-3	16
CASSLRQGWDGYTF	NA	TRBV7-9	TRBJ1-2	14
CASSYSYGQLNTEAFF	NA	TRBV6-5	TRBJ1-1	16
CASSQSGRGPRSEAFF	NA	TRBV23-1	TRBJ1-1	16
CASSIRLAYEQYF	NA	TRBV11-2	TRBJ2-7	13
CASSRRQTSTDTQYF	NA	TRBV7-9	TRBJ2-3	15
CASSPAAGQGYGYTF	TRBD1	TRBV18	TRBJ1-2	15
CASSLGRYEQYF	NA	TRBV7-2	TRBJ2-7	12